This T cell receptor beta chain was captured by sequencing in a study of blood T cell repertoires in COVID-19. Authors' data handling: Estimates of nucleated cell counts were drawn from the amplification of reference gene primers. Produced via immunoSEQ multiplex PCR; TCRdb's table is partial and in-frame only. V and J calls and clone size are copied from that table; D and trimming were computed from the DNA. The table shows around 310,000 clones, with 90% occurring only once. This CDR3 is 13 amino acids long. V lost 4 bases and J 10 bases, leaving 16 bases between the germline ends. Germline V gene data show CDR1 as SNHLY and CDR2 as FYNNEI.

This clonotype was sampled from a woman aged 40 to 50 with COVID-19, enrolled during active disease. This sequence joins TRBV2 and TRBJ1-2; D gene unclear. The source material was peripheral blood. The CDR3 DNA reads TGTGCCAGCAGTGGGGTCAGCGGACCTCCCTACACCTTC. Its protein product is CASSGVSGPPYTF.